This TCR beta chain was recovered during a study of T-cell memory formation after mild COVID-19. Whole-study findings and limits: Second-wave clones peaking on day 37 lacked confirmed SARS-CoV-2 specificity. Pre-infection memory harbored some responding clones, suggesting cross-reactive memory joined.

This clonotype has only a few counts. Its antigen is undetermined. Germline lookup yields CDR1 KGHSH and CDR2 LQKENI. This CDR3 is built from 16 residues. V lost 0 bases to trimming and J lost 13 bases; unmatched junction nucleotides: 11. TCRdb reprocessed the 5' RACE reads with MiXCR, giving one entry per CDR3 protein. The sample has 400,000 to 500,000 distinct CDR3 sequences; approximately 24% are singletons. The sequenced sample consisted of PBMCs or a T cell subset sorted from them (not recorded which). The clonotype originates from an adult woman who had mild COVID-19 (a few samples of this study predate the infection). Cell type and time point are not known. This chain joins TRBV18 and TRBJ2-1, with 11 bases matching TRBD2. CDR3 region: CASSPPPLAGGLKQFF. CDR3 DNA sequence: TGTGCCAGCTCACCACCTCCCCTAGCGGGGGGCCTGAAACAGTTCTTC.